The 25 T cell receptor beta chains in this list originate from one sample, sequenced in a study of a mutant IDH1 vaccine in newly diagnosed glioma. Some clones are missing from TCRdb's copy, which holds only in-frame ones; the method was immunoSEQ multiplex PCR. The repertoire holds under 45,000 clones, with 65% to 85% as singletons. Time point denoted: week 23, last vaccination. With topical imiquimod, each dose of the vaccine consisted of 300 ug of mutant IDH1 20-mer peptide. Their antigens are not known. Here the sequenced sample was PBMCs, taken from a glioma patient whose treatment included an IDH1 peptide vaccine. The receptors were gathered from a woman younger than 35 with glioma. Some clones in this sample may be carry-over from other donors' samples.

The chain links TRBV6-5 to TRBJ2-2; weak D call: TRBD2 (5 bases). V lost 8 bases and J lost 4, with 14 bases in between. Germline values: CDR1 MNHEY, CDR2 SVGAGI. The CDR3 is made up of 14 amino acids. The CDR3 region has the DNA TGTGCCAGCGTGGAGGTCTTGGGCACCGGGGAGCTGTTTTTT. Its protein is CASVEVLGTGELFF.

The genes are TRBV5-6 and TRBJ1-2; 9 bases fit TRBD1. The junction had 6 bases not matched to a gene; V was cut back by 4 bases and J by 2 bases. The CDR3 runs to 15 residues. Germline CDR1 reads SGHDT; CDR2 reads YYEEEE. Written as DNA, the CDR3 is TGTGCCAGCAGCCCTGGGACAGGGAGAAACTATGGCTACACCTTC. Amino acid sequence: CASSPGTGRNYGYTF. The whole variable domain, remainder taken from reference TRBV5-6 and TRBJ1-2, is DAGVTQSPTHLIKTRGQQVTLRCSPKSGHDTVSWYQQALGQGPQFIFQYYEEEERQRGNFPDRFSGHQFPNYSSELNVNALLLGDSALYLCASSPGTGRNYGYTFGSGTRLTVV.

This chain uses TRBV5-1 with TRBJ1-5, with a possible D match to TRBD1 (6 bases). V shed 0 bases and J shed 6 bases, with 13 bases lying between them. Germline V CDR1 and CDR2: SGHRS, YFSETQ. The CDR3 totals 15 residues. DNA for the CDR3: TGCGCCAGCAGCTTGGACAGGGCGATGGGTCAGCCCCAGCATTTT. Translation: CASSLDRAMGQPQHF.

The rearrangement joins TRBV6-4 to TRBJ2-3, with D perhaps matching TRBD2 (6 bases). The germline V and J ends were trimmed by 3 bases and 6 bases, with 10 bases remaining between them. Looked up from germline, CDR1 is MRHNA and CDR2 is SNTAGT. This CDR3 has 13 amino acids. The CDR3 is CASSEVRGDTQYF. The DNA for the CDR3 is TGTGCCAGCAGTGAGGTGCGGGGCGATACGCAGTATTTT.

This CDR3 is CASSFLAGTYNEQFF. CDR3 DNA: TGTGCCAGCAGTTTTCTAGCGGGGACCTACAATGAGCAGTTCTTC. This chain uses TRBV6-5 with TRBJ2-1; 9 bases align to TRBD2. The CDR3 extends over 15 amino acids. The junction had 3 bases not matched to a gene; V was cut back by 4 bases and J by 2 bases. Per germline, CDR1 MNHEY and CDR2 SVGAGI.

This chain connects TRBV25-1 to TRBJ2-7, with a possible D match to TRBD1 (7 bases). Trimming pared 6 bases from V and 10 bases from J, leaving 13 bases between. Germline CDR1 MGHDK, CDR2 SYGVNS. This CDR3 has 11 amino acids. CDR3 sequence reads: CASSGGQLQYF. CDR3 coding DNA: TGTGCCAGCAGCGGGGGACAGTTACAGTACTTC.

The CDR3 nucleotides read TGTGCCAGCAGATCCGCAAAGGCTGCGGAGAGGCAAAAACTGTTTTTT. The encoded protein is CASRSAKAAERQKLFF. The chain has TRBV6-6 and TRBJ1-4; D remains unclear. This CDR3 comprises 16 residues. The germline V gene has CDR1 MNHNY and CDR2 SVGAGI (reference sequence). The V and J ends lost 6 bases and 9 bases respectively, with 23 bases between them.

The sample holds a few counts of this clone. The chain links TRBV6-6 to TRBJ1-1; D perhaps matches TRBD1 (5 bases). The germline CDR1 and CDR2 sequences are MNHNY and SVGAGI (reference sequence). This CDR3 is 15 amino acids long. With 0 bases removed from V and 2 bases from J, the gap between germline ends came to 10 bases. The CDR3 sequence is CASSYSRGRNTEAFF. CDR3 DNA: TGTGCCAGCAGTTACTCAAGGGGCAGAAACACTGAAGCTTTCTTT.

The DNA of the CDR3 is TGTGCCAGCAGTACAGGGTACGGGGAGCTGTTTTTT. Protein sequence: CASSTGYGELFF. The chain is built from TRBV6-4 and TRBJ2-2; D is perhaps TRBD1 (6 bases). The CDR3 is 12 residues long. V gave up 5 bases and J gave up 7 bases, with 8 bases separating them. Looked up from germline, CDR1 is MRHNA and CDR2 is SNTAGT.

The rearrangement uses TRBV11-2 and TRBJ1-2, with a weak D call TRBD1 (5 bases). This CDR3 has 15 residues. Germline V gene data show CDR1 as SGHAT and CDR2 as FQNNGV. V gave up 5 bases and J gave up 8 bases, with 21 bases separating them. The CDR3 sequence: CASSHGGDLTRGYTF. In DNA, the CDR3 is TGTGCCAGCAGCCACGGGGGGGACCTAACGAGGGGCTACACCTTC.

The J gene is TRBJ1-5, the V gene TRBV18; D is perhaps TRBD1 (6 bases). Trimming took off 4 bases at V and 7 bases at J, with 14 bases between the two ends. This CDR3 has 14 residues. Per germline, CDR1 KGHSH and CDR2 LQKENI. In DNA, the CDR3 is TGTGCCAGCTCACGGGACATGGGGGGACAGCCCCAGCATTTT. Encoded protein: CASSRDMGGQPQHF.

This chain uses TRBV19 with TRBJ2-7, with a tentative D call TRBD2 (5 bases). Germline values: CDR1 LNHDA, CDR2 SQIVND (reference sequence). The CDR3 is 12 amino acids. V shed 5 bases and J shed 3 bases, with 8 bases lying between them. CDR3 DNA sequence: TGTGCCAGTAGTTCGGGGAGCTACGAGCAGTACTTC. It codes for CASSSGSYEQYF. The full variable domain, completed using reference TRBV19 and TRBJ2-7, is DGGITQSPKYLFRKEGQNVTLSCEQNLNHDAMYWYRQDPGQGLRLIYYSQIVNDFQKGDIAEGYSVSREKKESFPLTVTSAQKNPTAFYLCASSSGSYEQYFGPGTRLTVT.

Only one count was recorded for this clone. The chain employs TRBV19 and TRBJ1-3; 7 bases align to TRBD1. The V gene end was trimmed by 6 bases and the J gene end by 4 bases; junction bases not matched to a gene: 6. In germline, CDR1 is LNHDA, CDR2 SQIVND (reference sequence). CDR3 size: 14 residues. CDR3 protein: CASSSTGAGNTIYF. The DNA for the CDR3 is TGTGCCAGTAGCAGTACAGGGGCCGGAAACACCATATATTTT.

This CDR3 reads CAWSVRFLTGGMSSYEQYF. The CDR3 DNA reads TGTGCCTGGAGTGTACGATTCTTGACAGGGGGAATGAGCTCCTACGAGCAGTACTTC. The V call is TRBV30, the J call TRBJ2-7, with TRBD1 identical over 9 bases. This CDR3 has 19 amino acids. Germline assignment: CDR1 GTSNPN and CDR2 SVGIG (reference sequence). J gave up 0 bases and V 0 bases, and 15 bases lay outside the gene matches.

This clone was seen a single time. The chain uses TRBV4-3 and TRBJ1-2; D possibly corresponds to TRBD1 (5 bases). V was shortened by 0 bases and J by 7 bases, with 15 bases between the two germline ends. This CDR3 spans 15 amino acids. Germline CDR1 LGHNA, CDR2 YSLEER. CDR3 DNA: TGCGCCAGCAGCCAAGATCCGGTGGGGGGATTTGGCTACACCTTC. It specifies CASSQDPVGGFGYTF.

In DNA form, the CDR3 reads TGTGCCAGCTCACCGGGGAGAGCGATGAACACTGAAGCTTTCTTT. Residues: CASSPGRAMNTEAFF. This sequence joins TRBV18 and TRBJ1-1; D call uncertain. CDR3 length equals 15 residues. Deletions cut 3 bases from V and 0 bases from J, with 11 bases between. Germline-derived CDR1 and CDR2 are KGHSH and LQKENI.

The chain employs TRBV10-2 and TRBJ2-5; D gene unclear. The V gene's germline CDR1 is WSHSY and CDR2 SAAADI. The CDR3 is 11 residues long. V was clipped by 6 bases and J by 5 bases, with 7 bases between them. CDR3 protein: CASRSSETQYF. DNA of the CDR3: TGCGCCAGCAGGAGCTCGGAGACCCAGTACTTC.

CDR3 DNA sequence: TGTGCCAGCAGCTCTAGGAGGGGACTAGCGGGGGCCTACGAGCAGTACTTC. Its protein is CASSSRRGLAGAYEQYF. This chain uses TRBV11-2 with TRBJ2-7; 14 bases fit TRBD2. Germline lookup yields CDR1 SGHAT and CDR2 FQNNGV. Trimming removed 4 bases from V and 2 bases from J; junction bases left unmatched: 7. The CDR3 consists of 17 residues.

The chain couples TRBV4-3 to TRBJ2-3; no clear D. Between the trimmed V and J ends, which lost 4 bases and 5 bases, there was a span of 19 bases. The CDR3 totals 16 residues. The germline V gene encodes CDR1 LGHNA and CDR2 YSLEER. The CDR3, as DNA: TGCGCCAGCAGCCCCCACCTCGAACCTGTCGAAGATACGCAGTATTTT. The encoded protein is CASSPHLEPVEDTQYF.

The chain combines TRBV7-9 with TRBJ2-3; 10 positions agree with TRBD1. The germline V gene has CDR1 SEHNR and CDR2 FQNEAQ (reference sequence). Losses at the gene ends were 1 base for V and 9 bases for J; bases not matched to a gene: 13. The CDR3 runs to 17 residues. The CDR3 loop is CASSLDLGPGQGRTQYF. In nucleotides, the CDR3 is TGTGCCAGCAGCTTAGATTTGGGACCGGGACAGGGGAGAACGCAGTATTTT. The complete variable domain, with remaining parts taken from reference TRBV7-9 and TRBJ2-3, reads DTGVSQNPRHKITKRGQNVTFRCDPISEHNRLYWYRQTLGQGPEFLTYFQNEAQLEKSRLLSDRFSAERPKGSFSTLEIQRTEQGDSAMYLCASSLDLGPGQGRTQYFGPGTRLTVL.

The CDR3 coding sequence is TGTGCCAGCAGCTTGCCCCGCCCCGGGACAGGGGGCAATGAGCAGTTCTTC. Protein: CASSLPRPGTGGNEQFF. The rearrangement links TRBV5-4 to TRBJ2-1; 11 bases agree with TRBD1. The junction had 9 bases not matched to a gene; V was cut back by 1 base and J by 6 bases. Per germline, CDR1 SGHNT and CDR2 YYREEE (reference sequence). This CDR3 is 17 amino acids long.

This chain uses TRBV6-5 with TRBJ1-4; 9 bases map to TRBD1. CDR1 and CDR2 from the germline V gene are MNHEY and SVGAGI. Germline trimming cut 7 bases from V and 10 bases from J; bases unmatched to any gene: 4. The CDR3 totals 12 residues. CDR3 sequence (DNA): TGTGCCAGCAAGTCGGACAGGGGAAAACTGTTTTTT. The encoded protein is CASKSDRGKLFF.

The V and J genes are TRBV20-1 and TRBJ2-7; D gene unclear. Germline CDR1 is DFQATT and CDR2 is SNEGSKA (reference sequence). Trimming shortened V by 1 base and J by 1 base, and 2 bases separated the two germline ends. The CDR3 spans 11 residues. CDR3 protein: CSARVSYEQYF. The CDR3 nucleotides read TGCAGTGCTAGAGTATCCTACGAGCAGTACTTC.

This clone was observed once. The chain has TRBV9 and TRBJ2-3, with D maybe TRBD2 (6 bases). The ends were cut back, 0 bases at V and 5 bases at J, with 16 bases in the middle. Germline CDR1 reads SGDLS; CDR2 reads YYNGEE. The CDR3 totals 16 residues. CDR3 bases: TGTGCCAGCAGCGTAGAACTAGCCCTTCAGGGAGATACGCAGTATTTT. Its translation: CASSVELALQGDTQYF.

The chain recombines TRBV5-4 with TRBJ2-1; D possibly matches TRBD1 or TRBD2 (5 bases each). Trimming shortened V by 5 bases and J by 4 bases, and 16 bases separated the two germline ends. Germline V lookup: CDR1 SGHNT, CDR2 YYREEE (reference sequence). This CDR3 has 15 residues. The CDR3 region is CASSLEGSPYNEQFF. CDR3 sequence (DNA): TGTGCCAGCAGTTTAGAGGGGAGTCCGTACAATGAGCAGTTCTTC.